This T cell receptor beta chain was found in a study of blood T cell repertoires in COVID-19. V lost 5 bases and J lost 6, with 16 bases in between. Germline lookup yields CDR1 KGHSH and CDR2 LQKENI. The CDR3 consists of 15 residues. The data were produced by immunoSEQ multiplex PCR, yet TCRdb's version contains in-frame clones alone and is incomplete. Among a few hundred thousand clones listed, approximately 87% were seen once. Only one count was recorded for this clone. This receptor was obtained from a woman in her forties or fifties who had recovered from COVID-19. The chain recombines TRBV18 with TRBJ1-4, with no clear D. The sample consisted of PBMCs or T cells enriched from blood (not recorded which). The CDR3 region has the DNA TGTGCCAGCTCATCCGTGGGCCCCCTTGATGAAAAACTGTTTTTT. It yields the protein CASSSVGPLDEKLFF.